The rows below give T cell receptor beta chains drawn from one sample of a study of cytomegalovirus exposure and HLA in healthy donors. The protocol was immunoSEQ multiplex PCR, while the TCRdb copy is restricted to in-frame clones and leaves out a portion. The sample contains 150,000 to 200,000 clones, 81% of which appear only once. Sequencing used PBMCs. The receptors stem from a woman aged 25 to 45 in good health and CMV-seronegative. Both conserved end residues are part of each CDR3. The D gene is left open where the match is weak. Only some rows state a clone size, as once, few, many or a class for expanded clones.

j_call	v_call	cdr3_length	clone_size	d_call	cdr3_nt	cdr3_aa
TRBJ2-7	TRBV5-1	14	.	TRBD1	TGCGCCAGCAGCGTCGGACAGGGCTATTGGGAGCAGTACTTC	CASSVGQGYWEQYF
TRBJ2-2	TRBV4-3	16	many	TRBD1	TGCGCCAGCAGCCAAGATAGGGACAGCTGGACGGGGGAGCTGTTTTTT	CASSQDRDSWTGELFF
TRBJ1-1	TRBV6-5	14	.	.	TGTGCCAGCAGTAGTACGGCGGGGAACACTGAAGCTTTCTTT	CASSSTAGNTEAFF
TRBJ2-1	TRBV7-2	11	few	.	TGTGCCAGCAGCTTAGGACAGAAGCAGTTCTTC	CASSLGQKQFF
TRBJ2-1	TRBV29-1	13	.	TRBD1	TGCAGCTGTCGGACAGGGGGCTACAATGAGCAGTTCTTC	CSCRTGGYNEQFF
TRBJ2-3	TRBV10-2	13	.	TRBD2	TGCGCCAGCGTTCTAGCGGGGGGTGATACGCAGTATTTT	CASVLAGGDTQYF
TRBJ1-2	TRBV7-2	15	.	TRBD1	TGTGCCAGCAGCTTAGCCGCGGGACAGAACTATGGCTACACCTTC	CASSLAAGQNYGYTF
TRBJ2-7	TRBV7-9	17	.	.	TGTGCCAGCAGCCCAAAACTGGGGGGTCGGTCGACCTACGAGCAGTACTTC	CASSPKLGGRSTYEQYF
TRBJ1-5	TRBV18	14	.	.	TGTGCCAGCTCACTTTATGACAGCGATCAGCCCCAGCATTTT	CASSLYDSDQPQHF
TRBJ1-1	TRBV27	13	few	.	TGTGCCAGCAGTCCTCGGCCGGGAACTGAAGCTTTCTTT	CASSPRPGTEAFF
TRBJ2-7	TRBV18	15	.	TRBD2	TGTGCCAGCTCCCCTCTGACTAGCGGCGCCTACGAGCAGTACTTC	CASSPLTSGAYEQYF
TRBJ1-4	TRBV6-1	17	.	.	TGTGCCAGCAGTGAATGGGGGCAAGCAGCAACTAATGAAAAACTGTTTTTT	CASSEWGQAATNEKLFF
TRBJ1-5	TRBV2	15	few	TRBD1	TGTGCCAGCAGGAACCCGGGACAGAGCAATCAGCCCCAGCATTTT	CASRNPGQSNQPQHF
TRBJ2-2	TRBV2	17	.	TRBD1	TGTGCCAGCGACTCCGGGACAGGGGGAAGGAACACCGGGGAGCTGTTTTTT	CASDSGTGGRNTGELFF
TRBJ2-3	TRBV5-1	16	.	TRBD2	TGCGCCAGCAGCTTAATAGCGGGAGACCTCACAGATACGCAGTATTTT	CASSLIAGDLTDTQYF
TRBJ2-7	TRBV7-9	15	.	TRBD1	TGTGCCAGCAGCCCGATGGGGACAGGGGACCACGAGCAGTACTTC	CASSPMGTGDHEQYF
TRBJ2-1	TRBV19	15	.	TRBD1	TGTGCCAGTACCATGCTGGACAGGGGCGGCAATGAGCAGTTCTTC	CASTMLDRGGNEQFF
TRBJ2-1	TRBV6-6	16	once	TRBD1	TGTGCCAGCAGTTGGGCTTCGGGAACAGGGGGGAATGAGCAGTTCTTC	CASSWASGTGGNEQFF
TRBJ2-6	TRBV5-5	16	.	.	TGTGCCAGCAGCTTGGACAGGGACTCTGGGGCCAACGTCCTGACTTTC	CASSLDRDSGANVLTF
TRBJ2-1	TRBV28	14	.	TRBD2	TGTGCCCTGAGTGTAGCGGGAACCTACAATGAGCAGTTCTTC	CALSVAGTYNEQFF
TRBJ2-6	TRBV30	16	.	.	TGTGCCTGGAGTTGGAGGGGGGGCTCTGGGGCCAACGGCCTGACTTTC	CAWSWRGGSGANGLTF
TRBJ2-4	TRBV2	14	.	TRBD1	TGTGCCAGCAGGAATCAGGGGGCCAAAAACAGTCAGTACTTC	CASRNQGAKNSQYF
TRBJ1-2	TRBV13	12	few	.	TGTGCCAGCAGCTTAGGGGGAGGTGGCTACACCTTC	CASSLGGGGYTF
TRBJ2-7	TRBV12-1	14	.	.	TGTGCCAGCCTCCGGGACAAGAGCTCCTACGAGCAGTACTTC	CASLRDKSSYEQYF
TRBJ2-2	TRBV7-8	16	.	TRBD1	TGTGCCAGCAGCCAAGTACCGGGACAGGGGACCGGGGAGCTGTTTTTT	CASSQVPGQGTGELFF
TRBJ1-3	TRBV9	17	.	.	TGTGCCAGCAGCGTAGGGTCGCGCACCTTCTCTGGAAACACCATATATTTT	CASSVGSRTFSGNTIYF
TRBJ2-1	TRBV7-9	11	.	.	TGTGCCAGCATAACTAGCAATGAGCAGTTCTTC	CASITSNEQFF
TRBJ1-2	TRBV6-5	15	.	.	TGTGCCAGCAGCCAGGACAGCCAAGCTAACTATGGCTACACCTTC	CASSQDSQANYGYTF
TRBJ2-5	TRBV6-5	15	.	.	TGTGCCAGCAGTTACTCACAGGCAGGGGTGGAGACCCAGTACTTC	CASSYSQAGVETQYF
TRBJ2-1	TRBV7-9	17	.	TRBD2	TGTGCCAGCAGGGGACTAGCGGGTCCTAGCTCCTACAATGAGCAGTTCTTC	CASRGLAGPSSYNEQFF